A selection of T cell receptor beta chains follows, all from one sample in a study of cytomegalovirus exposure and HLA in healthy donors. This table comes from immunoSEQ multiplex PCR, and its TCRdb copy is limited to in-frame clones, with some not included. The profile shows about 180,000 clones, roughly 78% of them singletons. The material sequenced was PBMCs. These receptors all stem from a woman aged 40 to 50 in good health and CMV-seronegative. The CDR3 runs from the conserved cysteine through the conserved F or W. The order of the fields is D gene, J gene, V gene, clone size, CDR3 DNA, CDR3 protein. A D gene is named only where the DNA matches it firmly. Clone size appears in some rows only: once, few, many, or a class for an expanded clone.

TRBD1	TRBJ1-3	TRBV6-5	-	TGTGCCAGCAGTTACCGAACAGGGGGGGCTGGAAACACCATATATTTT	CASSYRTGGAGNTIYF
-	TRBJ2-2	TRBV2	-	TGTGCCAGCAGTCCCGTGGGGGCTTACACCGGGGAGCTGTTTTTT	CASSPVGAYTGELFF
-	TRBJ1-2	TRBV19	-	TGTGCCAGTAGTATCAAGTCGCGCCCGATTAACTATGGCTACACCTTC	CASSIKSRPINYGYTF
TRBD1	TRBJ1-1	TRBV9	-	TGTGCCAGCAGCCTCATGACAGGGGGCACTGAAGCTTTCTTT	CASSLMTGGTEAFF
-	TRBJ2-1	TRBV28	-	TGTGCCAGCGATAAGGACTTTAGCTCCTACAATGAGCAGTTCTTC	CASDKDFSSYNEQFF
-	TRBJ1-1	TRBV19	-	TGTGCCAGTAGTATAGGACAGGTCGCTGAAGCTTTCTTT	CASSIGQVAEAFF
-	TRBJ2-7	TRBV9	-	TGTGCCAGCAGCGTAGGCCAGGGGCCCTACGAGCAGTACTTC	CASSVGQGPYEQYF
TRBD2	TRBJ2-1	TRBV30	-	TGTGCCTGGTCCTCGGGGGGAGATGAGCAGTTCTTC	CAWSSGGDEQFF
TRBD2	TRBJ2-7	TRBV11-3	-	TGTGCCAGCAGCCTTCGACTAGCGGGGGTTGTAGAGGAGCAGTACTTC	CASSLRLAGVVEEQYF
-	TRBJ2-7	TRBV6-1	-	TGTGCCAGCAGACCCGTGGGGGGTGAACGCGAGCAGTACTTC	CASRPVGGEREQYF
-	TRBJ2-2	TRBV5-1	many	TGCGCCAGCAGCTTAACATCAGGGAATGCCGGGGAGCTGTTTTTT	CASSLTSGNAGELFF
TRBD1	TRBJ1-1	TRBV5-4	-	TGTGCCAGCAGCATAGGGGGCTGGTTTGTCACTGAAGCTTTCTTT	CASSIGGWFVTEAFF
TRBD2	TRBJ2-5	TRBV29-1	-	TGCAGCGGCGGACTAGCGGGAGGTCTAGAGACCCAGTACTTC	CSGGLAGGLETQYF
-	TRBJ1-2	TRBV5-4	-	TGTGCCAGCAGCTTGGATAGGGGGTATGGCTACACCTTC	CASSLDRGYGYTF
TRBD1	TRBJ1-2	TRBV25-1	-	TGTGCCAGCAGTGAGTTGTGGGACAGGGGTGAATATGGCTACACCTTC	CASSELWDRGEYGYTF
-	TRBJ1-3	TRBV5-4	-	TGTGCCAGCAGCTCTGCCCCAACCCCGAGCTCTGGAAACACCATATATTTT	CASSSAPTPSSGNTIYF
-	TRBJ2-5	TRBV5-1	-	TGCGCCAGCAGCTTGGGCCCCGGGGGCCAAGAGACCCAGTACTTC	CASSLGPGGQETQYF
-	TRBJ1-5	TRBV27	-	TGTGCCAGCAGTTTAGACAGGATGTCGGCTCAGCCCCAGCATTTT	CASSLDRMSAQPQHF
TRBD1	TRBJ1-2	TRBV6-4	once	TGTGCCAGCAGTGAGGCGGGACAGGGGCAAGCTGGCTACACCTTC	CASSEAGQGQAGYTF
-	TRBJ2-2	TRBV5-6	many	TGTGCCAGCAGCTTGGTTCTCGGGGAGCTGTTTTTT	CASSLVLGELFF
TRBD1	TRBJ1-1	TRBV9	-	TGTGCCAGCAGCGTCCAGACAGGGGGCTTCACTGAAGCTTTCTTT	CASSVQTGGFTEAFF
TRBD2	TRBJ2-1	TRBV14	-	TGTGCCAGCAGCCGACAAATAGCGGGAGGGCCGTACAATGAGCAGTTCTTC	CASSRQIAGGPYNEQFF
-	TRBJ1-2	TRBV14	once	TGTGCCAGCAGCCAGACGGGACTCCACTATGGCTACACCTTC	CASSQTGLHYGYTF
TRBD1	TRBJ1-2	TRBV5-1	-	TGCGCCAGCAGCCCGACAGGGATTAGTGGCTACACCTTC	CASSPTGISGYTF
TRBD2	TRBJ2-5	TRBV7-2	-	TGTGCCAGCAGCTTATCAGCGGGGGGGAGGGAGACCCAGTACTTC	CASSLSAGGRETQYF
-	TRBJ1-5	TRBV28	-	TGTGCCAGCAGCTTGGGGGCGGGCAATCAGCCCCAGCATTTT	CASSLGAGNQPQHF
TRBD1	TRBJ2-7	TRBV28	-	TGTGCCAGCAGTTTACCCTACAGGGGGCTCGAGCAGTACTTC	CASSLPYRGLEQYF
-	TRBJ2-2	TRBV28	-	TGTGCCAGCACCGATGGACTTTCCTCGGATCTCACCGGGGAGCTGTTTTTT	CASTDGLSSDLTGELFF
-	TRBJ2-5	TRBV10-3	-	TGTGCCATCAGTGAGTCGGGGGCGGAAGAGACCCAGTACTTC	CAISESGAEETQYF
TRBD1	TRBJ1-2	TRBV9	-	TGTGCCAGCAGCGTCGACTCGGGACAGAACTATGGCTACACCTTC	CASSVDSGQNYGYTF
TRBD1	TRBJ1-4	TRBV12-5	-	TGTGCTAGTGGTTTGGACAGGGGGGGCGAAAAACTGTTTTTT	CASGLDRGGEKLFF
TRBD1	TRBJ2-1	TRBV5-1	-	TGCGCCAGCAGCTTAGGCCGGGACAGGGTAGTCGATGAGCAGTTCTTC	CASSLGRDRVVDEQFF
TRBD2	TRBJ2-5	TRBV5-1	-	TGCGCCAGCAGCTTGGAGGTAGCGGGGGGCCGGGAGACCCAGTACTTC	CASSLEVAGGRETQYF
-	TRBJ1-3	TRBV11-3	-	TGTGCCAGCAGCTTGACCTCGACAGGTCCGGTCGGAAACACCATATATTTT	CASSLTSTGPVGNTIYF
-	TRBJ2-7	TRBV4-3	few	TGCGCCAGCAGCCAAGATGGCGTCGGGAGCACCTACGAGCAGTACTTC	CASSQDGVGSTYEQYF
TRBD2	TRBJ2-1	TRBV5-6	few	TGTGCCAGCAGCTTGGGACTAGCGGGAGGGAATGAGCAGTTCTTC	CASSLGLAGGNEQFF
TRBD2	TRBJ2-1	TRBV7-7	-	TGTGCTAGCAGCTTCAACATAGCGGGGGCTGGTAATGAGCAGTTCTTC	CASSFNIAGAGNEQFF
TRBD1	TRBJ2-1	TRBV29-1	-	TGCAGCGTTAGAGAGACAGGGGCAAGGAATGAGCAGTTCTTC	CSVRETGARNEQFF
-	TRBJ2-1	TRBV7-7	-	TGTGCTAGCAGCTTAGACCAGGGTAACTACAATGAGCAGTTCTTC	CASSLDQGNYNEQFF
TRBD1	TRBJ1-1	TRBV30	-	TGTGCCTGGGGACAGGGCAGGAACACTGAAGCTTTCTTT	CAWGQGRNTEAFF
-	TRBJ1-1	TRBV5-4	-	TGTGCCAGCAGCGTGGGACTCCAAAACACTGAGGCTTTCTTT	CASSVGLQNTEAFF
TRBD1	TRBJ1-2	TRBV9	-	TGTGCCAGCACCCCGGGACAGGGTTTCTATGGCTACACCTTC	CASTPGQGFYGYTF
TRBD2	TRBJ2-7	TRBV5-8	-	TGTGCCAGCAGCTTCACCGGGACTAGCGCCCGTCGAGCGAACGAGCAGTACTTC	CASSFTGTSARRANEQYF
TRBD2	TRBJ2-1	TRBV2	-	TGTGCCAGCAGTGGCCCGGGAGGCCGCGGGGAGCAGTTCTTC	CASSGPGGRGEQFF
TRBD1	TRBJ1-1	TRBV5-4	-	TGTGCCAGCAGCTTGGACGCTAGGGGGCAAACTGAAGCTTTCTTT	CASSLDARGQTEAFF
-	TRBJ1-2	TRBV10-3	-	TGTGCCATCAGTGAGTCGACTCTTGCAGGGAAGGGGAACTATGGCTACACCTTC	CAISESTLAGKGNYGYTF
-	TRBJ1-4	TRBV25-1	-	TGTGCCAGCAGTGGCCGCCAGGGCTTTTCTGAAAAACTGTTTTTT	CASSGRQGFSEKLFF
-	TRBJ1-5	TRBV19	-	TGTGCCAGTAGTCCCAGGGCCTTTAGCAATCAGCCCCAGCATTTT	CASSPRAFSNQPQHF
-	TRBJ2-7	TRBV2	-	TGTGCCAGCAGTGTTCAGACCTACGAGCAGTACTTC	CASSVQTYEQYF
-	TRBJ2-2	TRBV10-1	-	TGCGCCAGCATGGGAGGGAACACCGGGGAGCTGTTTTTT	CASMGGNTGELFF
-	TRBJ1-2	TRBV11-2	-	TGTGCCAGCAGACGCGGCCAGGGAGGTACCTATGGCTACACCTTC	CASRRGQGGTYGYTF
-	TRBJ2-7	TRBV5-1	-	TGCGCCAGCAGCTCTACTACCCACTACGAGCAGTACTTC	CASSSTTHYEQYF
TRBD2	TRBJ2-7	TRBV11-2	-	TGTGCCAGCAGCTTAGTCGGCGGGGGACCTTTCTACGAGCAGTACTTC	CASSLVGGGPFYEQYF